This T cell receptor beta chain was recorded in a study of shared clonotypes between healthy human individuals (dated by TCRdb to between 2020 and 2021). In terms of the full investigation: Three men and two women, aged 18 to 49 years, made up the cohort. Per donor, three plates each were used for CD4 naive and CD4 memory, two for CD8 naive, and one for CD8 memory. Libraries were prepared and TCR repertoires were sequenced by different laboratories using diverse techniques, in order to increase sequencing depth and limit assay-specific biases. Each donor's leukapheresis produced roughly between about 0.8 and 10 billion PBMCs. The study deeply sequenced blood TCR repertoires of five healthy adults to estimate repertoire size and the extent of clonotype sharing between individuals.

As concerns this clone: The antigen it binds to is not known. No base qualities exist here, and no much larger clone lies one base off it.

Donors were healthy HIV-negative adults with no recently reported acute infections or vaccinations. All donors were Caucasian adults living in Nashville, Tennessee, USA. Magnetic negative selection was used to enrich CD4+ T cells, after which naive cells were positively selected on CD45RA and the negative fraction became the memory subset. Blood was collected by leukapheresis, and PBMCs were isolated by Ficoll-Histopaque density gradient centrifugation and then cryopreserved in liquid nitrogen vapor phase. Purity and quantity of every magnetically sorted T cell population were checked by analytical flow cytometry. Genomic DNA was isolated from every sorted fraction and measured by UV absorbance on a Nanodrop 2000c. The V end loses 0 bases and the J end loses 8 bases, and a stretch of 18 bases separates them. Per the germline V gene, SGDLS is the CDR1 and YYNGEE is the CDR2. The CDR3 has 16 amino acids, counting the end cysteine and phenylalanine. The CDR3 DNA has 48 bases and is translated from base 1.

Overall results and qualifications from the work: The small number of donors limited the genetic and exposure-history diversity represented. Only blood was sampled, and tissue TCR repertoires likely differ from those in blood. Naive subsets generally had larger estimated clonotype richness than memory subsets. Around 5% of naive CD4, approximately 3.7% of naive CD8, approximately 2% of memory CD4, and more than 0.35% of memory CD8 clonotypes were shared across four donors. Higher generation probabilities were observed for clonotypes shared by all four sorted-subset donors than for non-shared clonotypes. Pairwise subsampling indicated that sequencing depth was expected to affect the degree of clonotype sharing among donors. Rarefaction of sorted-subset datasets indicated incomplete sequencing despite the large sequencing depth.

Using the deep immunoSEQ assay, TCR CDR3 regions were amplified from genomic DNA by multiplex PCR. Extracted genomic DNA from each cell subset was spread evenly across all wells of several immunoSEQ 96-well plates, with each plate serving as a replicate. For sorted subsets, around 0.2 ug of genomic DNA, equivalent to around 31,000 T cell genomes, went into each replicate PCR. Purified libraries were measured with a Qubit 3.0 fluorometer, size-checked on a Bioanalyzer 2100, and measured again with the KAPA Library Quantification kit. A separate single-read 150-cycle Illumina NextSeq 550 flow cell was used to sequence each immunoSEQ 96-well plate. Processing in the source paper ran as follows. Because the immunoSEQ output included only junctional sequences and no quality scores, the filtering could not be the same as the filtering used for full-length reads. To assign V/J genes and CDR3, sequences were annotated using PyIR, a Python wrapper for IgBLAST v1.9, with IMGT germline references. Any read was removed if the V/J assignment was weak (E-value above 1e-6), the CDR3 was missing, or the read contained stop codons, out-of-frame junctions, or ambiguous translated residues. V3J clonotypes were defined as sequences sharing an identical inferred V gene, J gene, and CDR3 amino acid sequence. The percentage overlap between two repertoires was calculated by dividing the number of shared unique clonotypes by the size of the smaller repertoire. RTK rarefaction, the Chao1 estimator, and Recon v2.1 estimates of unobserved clonotypes were used to assess repertoire richness. For all TCRbeta clonotypes obtained by the gDNA method from a few donors, generation probabilities were computed with OLGA. This is the immuneACCESS table as TCRdb keeps it, with only in-frame sequences that have V and J called. A part of the clones is gone; compared with another copy, unresolved V genes explain less than half, and the rest is unexplained. That table supplies the V and J calls and clone size; D and trimming were determined from the DNA. The sample table contains about 2.4 million clones; only one count was recorded for approximately 93% of them. The top ten clones comprise 0.36% of the sample.

Source material: naive CD4+ T cells from PBMCs. What this sample's cell subset or site label stands for: CD45RA+ positively selected. This clonotype was obtained from a man between 18 and 29 years old in good health. Some clones in this sample may be carry-over from other donors' samples. This chain joins TRBV9 to TRBJ2-1; the D gene is perhaps TRBD2, from 5 matching bases. The DNA is as follows: TGTGCCAGCAGCGTAGGAGGGTTAGGGTTCGGCGATGAGCAGTTCTTC. Translation gives CASSVGGLGFGDEQFF.